The source of this T cell receptor beta chain is a study of post-analysis software for immune sequencing data. In the study overall: Clinical courses comprised relapsing-remitting, secondary progressive and progressive-relapsing multiple sclerosis. Study findings and constraints: About five TRBV segments were more frequent in patients than controls; TRBV5-6, TRBV5-1 and TRBV20-1 belonged to this group. Those with multiple sclerosis, the patient group, showed significantly lower normalized Chao1 diversity than controls.

With regard to this clonotype: Its antigen is not identified.

Every TCR beta cDNA library bore unique molecular identifiers. TCRdb independently ran MiXCR on the PCR reads; one entry per CDR3 protein. The table shows roughly 570,000 distinct CDR3 sequences, with around 31% occurring only once. Germline V CDR1 and CDR2: SGHKS, YYEKEE (reference sequence). With V trimmed by 5 bases and J by 2 bases, 12 bases remained unmatched. The CDR3 runs to 16 residues. The sequencing sample was made of blood. This sequence originates from a girl younger than 18 with multiple sclerosis. This chain uses TRBV5-5 with TRBJ2-7; 8 nucleotides align to TRBD1. The CDR3: CASSSHRQGNPYEQYF. For the CDR3, the DNA is TGTGCCAGCAGTTCCCATCGACAGGGGAACCCCTACGAGCAGTACTTC.